This T cell receptor beta chain was observed in a study of a mutant IDH1 vaccine in newly diagnosed glioma. For the study at large: Standard pretreatment was either radiotherapy, temozolomide, or, for most, radiochemotherapy with temozolomide. Overall study findings and caveats: Apparently unrelated to pseudoprogression were changes in the top peripheral T cell clonotypes.

Comments on this clone: The antigen remains unidentified.

Regarding time point: week 5, during vaccination. It was 300 ug of mutant IDH1 20-mer peptide that made up each vaccine dose, given with topical imiquimod. The donors' diagnosis was new WHO grade 3 or 4 astrocytoma that was IDH1-mutant and ATRX-lost. Profiled with immunoSEQ multiplex PCR; TCRdb holds only in-frame clones, not every one. The sample holds tens of thousands of clones, about 86% seen once. Here the sequenced sample was PBMCs, taken from a glioma patient whose treatment included an IDH1 peptide vaccine. This TCR derives from a woman aged 45 to 65 with glioma.

The CDR3 DNA is TGTGCCAGCATCTCCCGGCCCTACGAGCAGTACTTC. Translation: CASISRPYEQYF. The chain links TRBV9 to TRBJ2-7; no definite D call. This CDR3 is 12 amino acids long. Germline CDR1 is SGDLS and CDR2 is YYNGEE. Trimming left V 6 bases short and J 2 bases short, with 9 bases between.